Listed here are 18 T cell receptor beta chains from one sample, sequenced in a study of cytomegalovirus exposure and HLA in healthy donors. PCR amplification relied on 60 Vbeta primers (plus 13 Jbeta primers). The protocol was immunoSEQ multiplex PCR, while the TCRdb copy is restricted to in-frame clones and leaves out a portion. Among fewer than 95,000 clones listed, 85% were seen once. Sequencing was performed on PBMCs. All receptors derive from a man aged 40-49 years in good health and CMV-seropositive.

The chain uses TRBV6-6 and TRBJ1-4, with TRBD1 as a possible D gene (6 bases). V was cut by 5 bases and J by 4 bases, with 11 bases left in between. Germline V gene sequence: CDR1 MNHNY, CDR2 SVGAGI (reference sequence). The CDR3 sequence is 14 residues long. The CDR3 is CASSPGQLNEKLFF. CDR3 DNA: TGTGCCAGCAGTCCTGGACAGCTTAATGAAAAACTGTTTTTT.

This chain uses TRBV6-1 with TRBJ2-7; weak D call: TRBD1 (5 bases). Germline assignment: CDR1 MNHNS and CDR2 SASEGT. With 6 bases removed from V and 1 base from J, the gap between germline ends came to 13 bases. The CDR3 is 14 amino acids. The CDR3 protein is CASRERQMSYEQYF. The DNA of the CDR3 is TGTGCCAGCAGGGAGAGACAGATGTCCTACGAGCAGTACTTC.

V is TRBV5-5 and J is TRBJ2-3; 7 nucleotides line up with TRBD1. The ends lost 4 bases at V and 5 bases at J; junction bases unmatched: 4. This CDR3 is 13 amino acids long. The V gene's germline CDR1 is SGHKS and CDR2 YYEKEE (reference sequence). CDR3 sequence: CASSVDRRDTQYF. The CDR3 coding sequence is TGTGCCAGCAGCGTGGACAGGAGAGATACGCAGTATTTT. The complete variable domain, with remaining parts taken from reference TRBV5-5 and TRBJ2-3, reads DAGVTQSPTHLIKTRGQQVTLRCSPISGHKSVSWYQQVLGQGPQFIFQYYEKEERGRGNFPDRFSARQFPNYSSELNVNALLLGDSALYLCASSVDRRDTQYFGPGTRLTVL.

This chain connects TRBV5-1 to TRBJ2-4; possibly TRBD1 for D (6 bases). Trimming removed 4 bases from V and 9 bases from J, with 11 bases in between. CDR1 and CDR2 (germline): SGHRS, YFSETQ. This CDR3 spans 12 amino acids. The CDR3 sequence is CASSPGTSIQYF. In DNA, the CDR3 is TGCGCCAGCAGCCCCGGGACATCCATTCAGTACTTC.

The chain joins TRBV4-1 to TRBJ2-1; D is perhaps TRBD1 (7 bases). V was pared by 0 bases and J by 2 bases, with 14 bases between. Germline CDR1 reads MGHRA; CDR2 reads YSYEKL. The CDR3 loop spans 17 amino acids. The CDR3 loop reads CASSQDRGQGAYNEQFF. The CDR3 DNA is TGCGCCAGCAGCCAAGATCGGGGGCAGGGGGCCTACAATGAGCAGTTCTTC.

The chain couples TRBV7-6 to TRBJ1-3, with 9 positions matching TRBD1. The V and J ends lost 5 bases and 7 bases, in that order; junction bases with no gene match: 6. The CDR3 has 14 residues. From germline, CDR1 is SGHVS and CDR2 FNYEAQ. CDR3 sequence reads: CASSTGTGRNTIYF. The CDR3 DNA reads TGTGCCAGCAGCACCGGGACAGGGAGGAACACCATATATTTT.

This chain joins TRBV5-1 and TRBJ2-3; TRBD2 aligns across 14 bases. Germline V gene lookup returns CDR1 SGHRS and CDR2 YFSETQ. Trimming cost V 4 bases and J 6 bases; bases outside gene matches: 7. The CDR3 loop spans 16 amino acids. Here the CDR3 DNA reads TGCGCCAGCAGCCGAAGGACTAGCGGGGGGCGTGATACGCAGTATTTT. Its translation: CASSRRTSGGRDTQYF.

V usage is TRBV5-1 and J usage is TRBJ2-1, with a possible D match to TRBD1 (6 bases). The ends were cut back, 4 bases at V and 7 bases at J, with 12 bases in the middle. Germline V gene data show CDR1 as SGHRS and CDR2 as YFSETQ. CDR3 size: 13 residues. The chain's CDR3 is CASSSPGHNEQFF. In DNA form, the CDR3 reads TGCGCCAGCAGCAGCCCGGGACATAATGAGCAGTTCTTC.

The chain joins TRBV5-1 to TRBJ1-2; possibly TRBD1 for D (6 bases). The CDR3 loop spans 14 amino acids. V was trimmed by 0 bases and J by 2 bases, leaving 8 bases between them. Germline CDR1 reads SGHRS; CDR2 reads YFSETQ. The CDR3 here is CASSLGQANYGYTF. In nucleotides, the CDR3 is TGCGCCAGCAGCTTGGGACAGGCGAACTATGGCTACACCTTC.

The rearrangement links TRBV10-2 to TRBJ2-7, with 8 bases that match TRBD1. The germline V gene has CDR1 WSHSY and CDR2 SAAADI. V trimming: 8 bases; J trimming: 4 bases; junction bases outside the gene matches: 10. CDR3 length: 14 residues. In DNA, the CDR3 is TGCGCCAGCCATCCCGGGACAGGTGGATACGAGCAGTACTTC. Its protein is CASHPGTGGYEQYF.

The rearrangement uses TRBV25-1 and TRBJ1-4; 8 bases are shared with TRBD1. Unmatched junction bases numbered 6, after V lost 2 bases and J lost 4 bases. The germline V gene encodes CDR1 MGHDK and CDR2 SYGVNS. CDR3 size: 16 residues. CDR3: CASSEKGQGINEKLFF. The CDR3 DNA reads TGTGCCAGCAGTGAAAAAGGACAGGGAATTAATGAAAAACTGTTTTTT.

This clone was seen only a few times. The rearrangement joins TRBV6-5 to TRBJ1-5; 8 nucleotides agree with TRBD1. The length of the CDR3 is 13 residues. CDR1 and CDR2 (germline): MNHEY, SVGAGI. Trimming cost V 7 bases and J 7 bases; bases outside gene matches: 6. Here the CDR3 DNA reads TGTGCCAGCACCGGACAGGGAAGCCAGCCCCAGCATTTT. It is translated as CASTGQGSQPQHF.

The chain joins TRBV4-1 to TRBJ1-2; 8 bases fit TRBD1. CDR1 is MGHRA, CDR2 YSYEKL, per germline. The CDR3 consists of 14 residues. V lost 2 bases, J lost 7 bases, and 6 bases stayed unmatched. The CDR3 sequence is CASSQLMDRAGYTF. As DNA, the CDR3 is TGCGCCAGCAGCCAACTTATGGACAGGGCTGGCTACACCTTC.

This clone was detected once. The V gene is TRBV6-6, the J gene TRBJ2-7; 11 positions match TRBD2. J lost 2 bases, V lost 7 bases, and 4 bases had no gene match. This CDR3 has 14 amino acids. CDR1 and CDR2 (germline): MNHNY, SVGAGI (reference sequence). CDR3 sequence reads: CASTISGGAYEQYF. The CDR3 DNA follows: TGTGCCAGCACTATTAGCGGGGGGGCCTACGAGCAGTACTTC.

The rearrangement joins TRBV11-1 to TRBJ2-2, with D perhaps matching TRBD2 (7 bases). Per germline, CDR1 SGHAT and CDR2 FQDESV (reference sequence). The CDR3 consists of 17 residues. V dropped 2 bases and J dropped 3 bases, with 16 bases sitting between them. The CDR3 loop is CASSLRGGGFDTGELFF. The CDR3 nucleotides are TGTGCCAGCAGCTTAAGGGGGGGCGGCTTTGACACCGGGGAGCTGTTTTTT.

The chain is built from TRBV19 and TRBJ1-2, with 12 positions matching TRBD1. Trimming removed 5 bases from V and 7 bases from J; junction bases left unmatched: 2. The CDR3 is 13 residues long. Germline CDR1 reads LNHDA; CDR2 reads SQIVND (reference sequence). CDR3 residues: CASSPGQGAGYTF. CDR3 bases: TGTGCCAGTAGTCCGGGACAGGGGGCTGGCTACACCTTC.

The rearrangement links TRBV10-3 to TRBJ2-3; 14 bases map to TRBD2. Germline loops: CDR1 ENHRY, CDR2 SYGVKD. Trimming at V came to 6 bases and at J to 8 bases, leaving 10 bases not matched to a gene. The CDR3 totals 16 residues. CDR3 amino acids: CAISVGTSGSGTTQYF. The CDR3 nucleotides are TGTGCCATCAGCGTCGGGACTAGCGGGAGCGGTACTACGCAGTATTTT.

The chain is built from TRBV2 and TRBJ2-5; D gene ambiguous. V was shortened by 7 bases and J by 1 base, with 10 bases between the two germline ends. This CDR3 contains 13 residues. Per germline, CDR1 SNHLY and CDR2 FYNNEI. CDR3 DNA sequence: TGTGCCAGCATCCAGGAACCCCAAGAGACCCAGTACTTC. It specifies CASIQEPQETQYF.